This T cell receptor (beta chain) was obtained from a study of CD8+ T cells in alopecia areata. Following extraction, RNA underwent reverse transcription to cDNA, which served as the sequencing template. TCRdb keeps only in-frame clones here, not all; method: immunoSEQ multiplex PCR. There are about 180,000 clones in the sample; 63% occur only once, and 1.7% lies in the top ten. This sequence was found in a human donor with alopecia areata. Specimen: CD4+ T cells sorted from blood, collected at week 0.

The CDR3 here is CSVSSRTSGPIDTQYF. In DNA form, the CDR3 reads TGCAGCGTTTCCTCCCGGACTAGCGGTCCAATCGATACGCAGTATTTT. The chain combines TRBV29-1 with TRBJ2-3; TRBD2 matches 10 bases. CDR3 length equals 16 residues. Germline V CDR1 and CDR2: SQVTM, ANQGSEA. Trimming took 5 bases from V and 6 from J; bases not matched to a gene: 14.